A selection of T cell receptor beta chains follows, all from one sample in a study of blood T cell repertoires in COVID-19. The data were produced by immunoSEQ multiplex PCR, yet TCRdb's version contains in-frame clones alone and is incomplete. The sample holds about 50,000 clones; 90% are singletons and the top ten take more than 9.5%. The sequenced material came from peripheral blood. These receptors originate from a woman older than 75 with acute or convalescent COVID-19. The CDR3 runs from the conserved cysteine through the conserved F or W. A D gene is named only where the DNA matches it firmly. Size tells how often a clone was seen (once, few, many) or the class of an expanded clone, and some rows leave it out.

d_call	clone_size	v_call	j_call	cdr3_aa	cdr3_nt
TRBD1	.	TRBV5-1	TRBJ1-2	CASSLDGQGGGTF	TGCGCCAGCAGCTTGGATGGACAGGGTGGGGGAACCTTC
TRBD2	.	TRBV9	TRBJ2-1	CASSVGGSGRADEQFF	TGTGCCAGCAGCGTAGGCGGTAGCGGGAGGGCGGATGAGCAGTTCTTC
.	.	TRBV18	TRBJ1-1	CASSPGQGNTEAFF	TGTGCCAGCTCACCGGGCCAGGGTAACACTGAAGCTTTCTTT
.	.	TRBV27	TRBJ2-4	CASSLGGAKNIQYF	TGTGCCAGCAGTTTAGGGGGCGCCAAAAACATTCAGTACTTC
.	.	TRBV6-1	TRBJ1-1	CASSEQENTEAFF	TGTGCCAGCAGTGAACAGGAGAACACTGAAGCTTTCTTT
.	once	TRBV3-1/TRBV3-2	TRBJ1-3	CASSHVSGNTIYF	TGTGCCAGCAGCCATGTCAGTGGAAACACCATATATTTT
.	.	TRBV28	TRBJ2-7	CASSSGVGEQYF	TGTGCCAGCAGTTCGGGAGTCGGGGAGCAGTACTTC
.	few	TRBV3-1/TRBV3-2	TRBJ2-7	CASSHWTTAVHEQYF	TGTGCCAGCAGCCACTGGACTACAGCGGTCCACGAGCAGTACTTC
.	few	TRBV7-2	TRBJ2-7	CASSPVGFSYEQYF	TGTGCCAGCAGCCCCGTCGGGTTTAGCTACGAGCAGTACTTC
TRBD2	.	TRBV25-1	TRBJ2-1	CASSGTSGDPNEQFF	TGTGCCAGCAGTGGCACTAGCGGGGACCCTAATGAGCAGTTCTTC
.	.	TRBV30	TRBJ1-2	CAWSAQVIYGYTF	TGTGCCTGGAGTGCACAGGTAATCTATGGCTACACCTTC
TRBD1	.	TRBV7-8	TRBJ1-2	CASSRTSGTGLNYGYTF	TGTGCCAGCAGCCGGACTTCCGGGACAGGGTTAAACTATGGCTACACCTTC
TRBD2	.	TRBV3-1/TRBV3-2	TRBJ2-6	CASRLAGVPSGANVLTF	TGTGCCAGCAGGCTAGCGGGAGTCCCCTCTGGGGCCAACGTCCTGACTTTC
.	.	TRBV7-8	TRBJ2-7	CASSPQGFAYEQYF	TGTGCCAGCAGCCCGCAGGGGTTTGCCTACGAGCAGTACTTC
TRBD2	once	TRBV4-2	TRBJ2-3	CASSQNPGLATDTQYF	TGTGCCAGCAGCCAAAACCCGGGACTAGCGACAGATACGCAGTATTTT